This T cell receptor beta chain was captured by sequencing in a study of cytomegalovirus exposure and HLA in healthy donors. General study points: HLA alleles were associated with roughly 15,000 TCR beta sequences in a later analysis at 0.05 false discovery rate. About 150 TCR beta chains were listed as cytomegalovirus-associated. Presence/absence analyses assumed roughly uniform sequencing depth across donors.

PCR involved 60 Vbeta and 13 Jbeta primers. Generated by immunoSEQ multiplex PCR, the TCRdb table keeps only in-frame clones and is missing some. Of about 140,000 clones in the sample, roughly 79% were seen once. For this clone: What it recognizes is unknown.

Healthy bone marrow donors formed the donor group. Trimming took 5 bases from V and 2 from J; bases not matched to a gene: 2. Germline values: CDR1 SGHTA, CDR2 FQGNSA. This CDR3 comprises 13 residues. This clonotype was sampled from a woman between 35 and 50 years old in good health and CMV-seronegative. The sequencing input was PBMCs. This chain joins TRBV7-2 and TRBJ1-2; 7 nucleotides align to TRBD1. The CDR3 sequence is CASSPDRNYGYTF. The CDR3 DNA reads TGTGCCAGCAGCCCGGACAGGAACTATGGCTACACCTTC.